This T cell receptor beta chain appears in the sequencing data of a study of T cells after yellow fever vaccination. TCRdb re-called the 5' RACE reads with MiXCR, one entry per CDR3 protein. The data show about 49,000 distinct CDR3 sequences, roughly 7% seen once. Overall study results and limits: Abundant contaminating clonotypes from the bulk population could appear in FACS-sorted repertoires.

Looked up from germline, CDR1 is LGHNA and CDR2 is YSLEER. V shed 4 bases and J shed 4 bases, with 14 bases lying between them. CDR3 length: 15 amino acids. This clonotype was counted at least ten times. Its antigen is unidentified. The rearrangement joins TRBV4-3 to TRBJ2-1; D is tentatively TRBD1 or TRBD2 (5 bases each). The input for sequencing was CD8+ T cells sorted from PBMCs, taken approximately 15 days after the first yellow fever vaccination. The TCR was taken from a young man who received the YFV17D yellow fever vaccine. The CDR3: CASSPGTARYNEQFF. The CDR3 nucleotides are TGCGCCAGCAGCCCAGGGACCGCGAGGTACAATGAGCAGTTCTTC.